Listed below are T cell receptor beta chains from one sample, sequenced in a study of blood T cell repertoires in COVID-19. The repertoire was sequenced with immunoSEQ multiplex PCR; TCRdb's copy has only in-frame clones and lacks some. The sample has about 280,000 clones, approximately 90% seen once; the top ten hold 2.8%. Sequenced: PBMCs or T cells enriched from blood (not recorded which). Receptor source: a man aged 35 to 55 who had been exposed to COVID-19. The CDR3 runs from the conserved cysteine through the conserved F or W. The D gene is left open where the match is weak.

cdr3_aa	cdr3_nt	j_call	d_call	v_call
CASSLAWYEREDQETQYF	TGTGCCAGCAGCTTAGCTTGGTATGAGCGGGAGGACCAAGAGACCCAGTACTTC	TRBJ2-5	TRBD2	TRBV7-9
CAITDPTGRGGTQYF	TGTGCCATCACCGACCCAACCGGCCGCGGCGGTACGCAGTATTTT	TRBJ2-3	-	TRBV10-3
CASSQDSGNTEAFF	TGCGCCAGCAGCCAAGATTCCGGGAACACTGAAGCTTTCTTT	TRBJ1-1	-	TRBV4-3
CASAVGGGLGFEQYF	TGTGCCAGCGCGGTTGGGGGGGGCTTGGGCTTCGAGCAGTACTTC	TRBJ2-7	-	TRBV7-2
CASSLGGSGANVLTF	TGTGCCAGCAGCTTAGGAGGGTCTGGGGCCAACGTCCTGACTTTC	TRBJ2-6	-	TRBV7-9
CASSLTHSNQPQHF	TGTGCCAGCTCACTAACTCATAGCAATCAGCCCCAGCATTTT	TRBJ1-5	-	TRBV18
CASSTTGQVEAFF	TGTGCCAGTAGTACTACGGGACAAGTTGAAGCTTTCTTT	TRBJ1-1	-	TRBV19
CAWSVRDEQYF	TGTGCCTGGAGTGTACGCGACGAGCAGTACTTC	TRBJ2-7	-	TRBV30
CASSFTVLADYTEAFF	TGCGCCAGCAGCTTTACCGTACTAGCGGACTACACTGAAGCTTTCTTT	TRBJ1-1	-	TRBV5-1
CAWSRGQGNSPLHF	TGTGCCTGGAGTCGGGGACAGGGTAATTCACCCCTCCACTTT	TRBJ1-6	TRBD1	TRBV30
CASSPRWYRGRNQPQHF	TGTGCCAGCAGTCCCCGCTGGTATAGGGGCCGCAATCAGCCCCAGCATTTT	TRBJ1-5	-	TRBV28
CASSLSGPSSYNEQFF	TGTGCCAGCAGCTTAAGTGGCCCCAGCTCCTACAATGAGCAGTTCTTC	TRBJ2-1	-	TRBV7-3
CASSQTGDYTDTQYF	TGCGCCAGCAGCCAGACAGGGGACTACACAGATACGCAGTATTTT	TRBJ2-3	-	TRBV5-1
CASSESGAYEQYF	TGTGCCAGCAGCGAATCCGGGGCCTACGAGCAGTACTTC	TRBJ2-7	-	TRBV7-6
CASSLIGQGGSGANVLTF	TGCGCCAGCAGCTTGATAGGGCAAGGGGGCTCTGGGGCCAACGTCCTGACTTTC	TRBJ2-6	-	TRBV5-1
CASSPKQGWEQYF	TGTGCCAGCAGCCCCAAACAGGGTTGGGAGCAGTACTTC	TRBJ2-7	-	TRBV7-2